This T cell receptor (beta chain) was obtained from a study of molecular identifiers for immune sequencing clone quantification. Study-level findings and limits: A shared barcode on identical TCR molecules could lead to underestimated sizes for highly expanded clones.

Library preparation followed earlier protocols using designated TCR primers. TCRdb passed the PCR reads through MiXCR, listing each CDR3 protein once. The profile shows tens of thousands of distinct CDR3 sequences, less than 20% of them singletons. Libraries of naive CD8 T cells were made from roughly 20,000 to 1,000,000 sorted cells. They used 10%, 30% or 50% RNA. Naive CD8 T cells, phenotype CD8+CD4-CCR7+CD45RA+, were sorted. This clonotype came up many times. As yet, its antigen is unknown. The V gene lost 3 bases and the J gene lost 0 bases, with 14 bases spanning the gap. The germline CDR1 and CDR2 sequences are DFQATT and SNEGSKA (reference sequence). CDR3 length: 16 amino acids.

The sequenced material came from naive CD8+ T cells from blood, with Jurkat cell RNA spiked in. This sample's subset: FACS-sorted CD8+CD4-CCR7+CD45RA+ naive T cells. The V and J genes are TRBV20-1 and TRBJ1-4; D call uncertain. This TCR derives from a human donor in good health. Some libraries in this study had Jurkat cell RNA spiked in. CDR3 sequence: CSARGPFDATNEKLFF. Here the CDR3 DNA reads TGCAGTGCTAGGGGCCCGTTCGATGCAACTAATGAAAAACTGTTTTTT.